The table lists the clone carrying this T cell receptor (beta chain) with a count of one. Its antigen is still unknown. The study ran its PCR with 60 Vbeta and 13 Jbeta primers. The repertoire was sequenced with immunoSEQ multiplex PCR; TCRdb's copy has only in-frame clones and lacks some. Counted here are fewer than 150,000 clones, over 75% occurring once; the ten biggest clones make up 4.8%. The entry originates in a study of cytomegalovirus exposure and HLA in healthy donors. Study-wide results and limits: Three chains tied to CMV proved CMV antigen-specific in vitro.

V lost 2 bases, J lost 8 bases, and 20 bases stayed unmatched. The CDR3 sequence is 18 residues long. CDR1 is MDHEN and CDR2 is SYDVKM in the germline V gene. This clonotype was obtained from a man under 40 in good health. The chain has TRBV28 and TRBJ1-2, with 7 positions matching TRBD1. The sample was PBMCs. The DNA of the CDR3 is TGTGCCAGCAGTTTACCAGCTATAAGGACAGGTCGAATTTGGGGCTACACCTTC. It yields the protein CASSLPAIRTGRIWGYTF.